Below are 26 T cell receptor beta chains sequenced from a single sample in a study of pediatric ulcerative colitis. Assay used: immunoSEQ multiplex PCR; TCRdb lists only in-frame clones, some missing. Here the sample spans 30,000 to 40,000 clones, more than 75% being singletons. The sequenced material came from blood. Receptors were obtained from a boy younger than 18 with severe ulcerative colitis.

This clone was seen a few times. The chain uses TRBV15 and TRBJ1-4; 11 bases fit TRBD1. V gave up 5 bases and J gave up 8 bases; unmatched junction bases: 10. Germline V gene data show CDR1 as LNHNV and CDR2 as YYDKDF (reference sequence). The CDR3 runs to 16 residues. The CDR3 spells CATSSQRGQGDEKLFF. Written as DNA, the CDR3 is TGTGCCACCAGCTCCCAAAGGGGACAGGGGGACGAAAAACTGTTTTTT.

This clone was seen only a few times. CDR3 amino acids: CASSSGWGGNTEAFF. For the CDR3, the DNA is TGTGCCAGCAGTTCCGGTTGGGGTGGGAACACTGAAGCTTTCTTT. The chain combines TRBV27 with TRBJ1-1; D unresolved. There are 15 residues in the CDR3. The germline CDR1 and CDR2 sequences are MNHEY and SMNVEV (reference sequence). V lost 4 bases and J 1 base, leaving 13 bases between the germline ends.

As to this clone: The sample contains more than one DNA sequence encoding this CDR3. V is TRBV9 and J is TRBJ1-1; D ambiguous. The germline CDR1 and CDR2 sequences are SGDLS and YYNGEE. The CDR3 totals 13 residues. Trimming cost V 0 bases and J 0 bases, with 3 bases left between them. The CDR3: CASSVEMNTEAFF. The CDR3 nucleotides read TGTGCCAGCAGCGTAGAAATGAACACTGAAGCTTTCTTT.

The J gene is TRBJ1-1, the V gene TRBV4-1; D may be TRBD1 (5 bases). Germline-derived CDR1 and CDR2 are MGHRA and YSYEKL. With 0 bases removed from V and 0 bases from J, the gap between germline ends came to 17 bases. The CDR3 length is 18 residues. DNA for the CDR3: TGCGCCAGCAGCCAAGACCCAGGGAGACTTACTATGAACACTGAAGCTTTCTTT. Translation: CASSQDPGRLTMNTEAFF.

The CDR3 spells CASSLEGAGATQYF. The CDR3 nucleotides are TGTGCCAGCAGCTTAGAGGGTGCAGGGGCGACCCAGTACTTC. This sequence joins TRBV7-9 and TRBJ2-5, with D possibly TRBD1 on 6 matching bases. Trimming took 1 base from V and 7 from J, leaving 13 bases between them. CDR1 and CDR2 from the germline V gene are SEHNR and FQNEAQ (reference sequence). This CDR3 comprises 14 residues.

The rearrangement uses TRBV19 and TRBJ2-4; 11 nucleotides line up with TRBD2. CDR3 size: 17 residues. Looked up from germline, CDR1 is LNHDA and CDR2 is SQIVND (reference sequence). Trimming took 3 bases from V and 5 from J; bases not matched to a gene: 9. CDR3 DNA: TGTGCCAGTAGTATTAGGGTGCAACTAGCGGGGGAAAACATTCAGTACTTC. Amino acid sequence: CASSIRVQLAGENIQYF.

This chain connects TRBV9 to TRBJ1-6; D remains unclear. The CDR3 has 14 residues. V gave up 4 bases and J gave up 10 bases, with 15 bases separating them. Germline V lookup: CDR1 SGDLS, CDR2 YYNGEE. The CDR3 DNA reads as TGTGCCAGCAGCCCTCGGACCGATAGATCACCCCTCCACTTT. Translation: CASSPRTDRSPLHF.

Note on this clone: The junction differs from germline at one of its ends, possibly a read error. This chain joins TRBV10-1 and TRBJ2-1; 10 bases map to TRBD2. Germline CDR1 WNHNN, CDR2 SYGVQD (reference sequence). The CDR3 is made up of 15 amino acids. CDR3 residues: CASSEASGGYSEQFF. The DNA for the CDR3 is TGCGCCAGCAGTGAGGCTAGCGGGGGCTACAGTGAGCAGTTCTTC.

In nucleotides, the CDR3 is TGTGCCAGCAGTTCGGGCAGGACTGAAGCTTTCTTT. The encoded protein is CASSSGRTEAFF. The V and J genes are TRBV6-6 and TRBJ1-1; D is unresolved. Trimming left V 4 bases short and J 5 bases short, with 8 bases between. The length of the CDR3 is 12 residues. Germline CDR1 and CDR2: MNHNY and SVGAGI (reference sequence).

This rearrangement joins TRBV15 to TRBJ2-3, with TRBD1 matching over 7 bases. V was clipped by 4 bases and J by 2 bases; unmatched bases: 9. The CDR3 consists of 16 residues. From germline, CDR1 is LNHNV and CDR2 YYDKDF (reference sequence). CDR3 DNA: TGTGCCACCAGCAATACCGACAGGGATATCACAGATACGCAGTATTTT. Protein sequence: CATSNTDRDITDTQYF.

The chain recombines TRBV6-1 with TRBJ1-1; D is uncertain. This CDR3 is 14 amino acids long. V lost 4 bases, J lost 7 bases, and 16 bases lay in between. In germline, CDR1 is MNHNS, CDR2 SASEGT. The CDR3, as DNA: TGTGCCAGCAGTGCATACACAAGAGGCCTTGAAGCTTTCTTT. This gives the protein CASSAYTRGLEAFF.

The V gene is TRBV7-3, the J gene TRBJ2-3, with TRBD2 matching over 11 bases. The CDR3 spans 15 residues. Unmatched junction bases numbered 5, after V lost 5 bases and J lost 4 bases. Germline CDR1 SGHTA, CDR2 FQGTGA. CDR3 nucleotides: TGTGCCAGCAGCATTAGCGGGGGGGCGCCAGATACGCAGTATTTT. It translates to CASSISGGAPDTQYF.

The chain uses TRBV7-9 and TRBJ2-5; D gene uncertain. The CDR3 covers 14 residues. The V gene's germline CDR1 is SEHNR and CDR2 FQNEAQ (reference sequence). Trimming cost V 2 bases and J 2 bases, with 9 bases left between them. The CDR3: CASSLLTFQETQYF. Here the CDR3 DNA reads TGTGCCAGCAGCTTATTGACTTTTCAAGAGACCCAGTACTTC.

This chain links TRBV9 with TRBJ2-3, with 9 positions matching TRBD2. Germline CDR1 is SGDLS and CDR2 is YYNGEE. V lost 3 bases, J lost 1 base, and 3 bases stayed unmatched. The CDR3 has 15 residues. CDR3 nucleotides: TGTGCCAGCAGCGGGGAGCGGGGGGGCACAGATACGCAGTATTTT. Translated: CASSGERGGTDTQYF.

The chain joins TRBV7-3 to TRBJ1-1; a possible D gene is TRBD1 (5 bases). Trimming left V 5 bases short and J 5 bases short, with 18 bases between. The CDR3 spans 15 residues. Per germline, CDR1 SGHTA and CDR2 FQGTGA. The CDR3 nucleotides are TGTGCCAGCAGCCCGCGGGGGACCCGAGCAACTGAAGCTTTCTTT. This codes for CASSPRGTRATEAFF.

This rearrangement joins TRBV6-6 to TRBJ1-1, with D possibly being TRBD1 (6 bases). Trimming removed 8 bases from V and 3 bases from J, with 16 bases in between. The CDR3 contains 14 residues. Germline V gives CDR1 MNHNY, CDR2 SVGAGI (reference sequence). This CDR3 is CASEHGGHDTEAFF. Written as DNA, the CDR3 is TGTGCCAGCGAGCACGGGGGGCATGACACTGAAGCTTTCTTT.

This clone was recorded once. This chain joins TRBV15 and TRBJ1-2, with a weak D call TRBD1 (5 bases). The CDR3 sequence is 12 residues long. Germline loops: CDR1 LNHNV, CDR2 YYDKDF (reference sequence). V lost 3 bases and J 11 bases, leaving 13 bases between the germline ends. The CDR3 sequence: CATSREETVYTF. In nucleotides, the CDR3 is TGTGCCACCAGCAGGGAGGAGACAGTTTACACCTTC.

The V and J genes are TRBV5-6 and TRBJ2-7; D gene uncertain. Trimming took 4 bases from V and 3 from J, leaving 5 bases between them. CDR1 is SGHDT, CDR2 YYEEEE, per germline. There are 11 residues in the CDR3. In DNA form, the CDR3 reads TGTGCCAGCAGCCACATCTACGAGCAGTACTTC. This codes for CASSHIYEQYF.

The chain has TRBV21-1 and TRBJ1-2. TRBV21-1 is termed a pseudogene. The CDR3 sequence is 17 residues long. For the CDR3, the DNA is TGTGCCAGCAGCGCCCAGGCGGGCAGATCTCGGGGAGTTGGCTACACCTTC. This translates into CASSAQAGRSRGVGYTF.

This clone occurred a few times. The chain uses TRBV9 and TRBJ2-1; 9 bases map to TRBD2. CDR3 length: 14 amino acids. CDR1 is SGDLS and CDR2 is YYNGEE in the germline V gene. V lost 4 bases and J lost 7; bases outside the gene matches: 6. In DNA form, the CDR3 reads TGTGCCAGCAGCTTACGGACTAGCGAGAATGAGCAGTTCTTC. Protein sequence: CASSLRTSENEQFF.

The rearrangement uses TRBV12-5 and TRBJ2-3; 7 nucleotides match TRBD1. V shed 2 bases, J shed 4 bases, and the junction held 0 bases outside the gene matches. The germline gives CDR1 LGHNT, CDR2 FRNRAP. This CDR3 region has 13 residues. CDR3 coding DNA: TGTGCTAGTGGTTTGAGGGGGCCAGATACGCAGTATTTT. This codes for CASGLRGPDTQYF.

V is TRBV5-1 and J is TRBJ1-2; D gene ambiguous. Germline values: CDR1 SGHRS, CDR2 YFSETQ. Deletions cut 0 bases from V and 4 bases from J, with 7 bases between. This CDR3 is 13 amino acids long. CDR3 coding DNA: TGCGCCAGCAGCTTGGAGGGAGGCTATGGCTACACCTTC. Its protein product is CASSLEGGYGYTF.

This clone has just one count. CDR3 region: CASSISRSAEQFF. The DNA for the CDR3 is TGTGCCAGTAGTATATCCAGGTCGGCCGAGCAGTTCTTC. The V and J genes are TRBV19 and TRBJ2-1; D is unresolved. Germline V gives CDR1 LNHDA, CDR2 SQIVND (reference sequence). Trimming took off 2 bases at V and 10 bases at J, with 12 bases between the two ends. The CDR3 has 13 residues.

The chain combines TRBV7-9 with TRBJ1-6; the D is unclear. V dropped 2 bases and J dropped 5 bases, with 10 bases sitting between them. Germline V gives CDR1 SEHNR, CDR2 FQNEAQ (reference sequence). There are 15 residues in the CDR3. The DNA for the CDR3 is TGTGCCAGCAGCTTATCGTCAGACAATAATTCACCCCTCCACTTT. The encoded protein is CASSLSSDNNSPLHF.

V and J are TRBV5-1 and TRBJ2-7, with D perhaps being TRBD1 or TRBD2 (5 bases each). The V end lost 4 bases, the J end lost 5 bases, and 19 bases lay between the germline ends. The CDR3 sequence is 15 residues long. Germline CDR1 and CDR2: SGHRS and YFSETQ. CDR3: CASSLRDHPTHEQYF. The CDR3 DNA reads as TGCGCCAGCAGCCTCCGGGACCATCCCACCCACGAGCAGTACTTC.

V usage is TRBV2 and J usage is TRBJ2-4, with 9 positions matching TRBD2. The CDR3 contains 14 residues. Germline CDR1 SNHLY, CDR2 FYNNEI. Trimming removed 6 bases from V and 4 bases from J; junction bases left unmatched: 4. The CDR3 DNA reads TGTGCCAGCAGCCTAGCGGGGACGAAAAACATTCAGTACTTC. Encoded protein: CASSLAGTKNIQYF.